This TCR beta chain was sequenced during a study of T-cell memory formation after mild COVID-19. The wider study: TCR clusters mostly belonged to single donors. General study findings and limits: That cross-reactive memory joined was suggested by some responding clones appearing in pre-infection memory. Contracting clones localized mainly to CM and EM when CD4+ and mainly to EMRA when CD8+.

5'RACE with constant-segment primers built TCRalpha and TCRbeta cDNA libraries with UMIs. TCRdb re-called the 5' RACE reads through MiXCR, storing one row per CDR3 protein. The table lists fewer than 75,000 distinct CDR3 sequences, approximately 12% of them singletons, with around 23% in the top ten. This CDR3 contains 16 residues. The germline gives CDR1 SGHRS, CDR2 YFSETQ. With 0 bases clipped from V and 3 bases from J, the junction kept 8 bases outside the gene matches. This clonotype has a count of ten or more. Antigen specificity is unknown. The chain joins TRBV5-1 to TRBJ2-7; 8 bases map to TRBD1. This sequence originates from a man aged 18 to 30 who had mild COVID-19 (a few samples of this study predate the infection). Cell type and time point are not known. The specimen sequenced was PBMCs or a T cell subset sorted from them (not recorded which). The CDR3 here is CASSLEPGGLYYEQYF. CDR3 nucleotides: TGCGCCAGCAGCTTGGAACCAGGGGGCCTTTACTACGAGCAGTACTTC. Full variable domain (outside the CDR3, taken from reference TRBV5-1 and TRBJ2-7): KAGVTQTPRYLIKTRGQQVTLSCSPISGHRSVSWYQQTPGQGLQFLFEYFSETQRNKGNFPGRFSGRQFSNSRSEMNVSTLELGDSALYLCASSLEPGGLYYEQYFGPGTRLTVT.